The 30 T cell receptor beta chains reported below all come from one sample, sequenced in a study of early T cells in non-severe SARS-CoV-2 infection. MiXCR, applied by TCRdb to the 5' RACE reads, yields one record per CDR3 protein. The sample holds tens of thousands of distinct CDR3 sequences, 5.5% to 6.5% seen once. What was sequenced was whole blood. The receptors were gathered from an adult who was a healthcare worker with PCR-confirmed SARS-CoV-2 infection or an uninfected control (not recorded which).

This clonotype has at least ten counts. The V call is TRBV12-3 or TRBV12-4, the J call TRBJ1-5; D call uncertain. The CDR3 spans 14 residues. V dropped 2 bases and J dropped 4 bases, with 9 bases sitting between them. The DNA for the CDR3 is TGTGCCAGCAGTTTAAGTCAGCCTAATCAGCCCCAGCATTTT. It is translated as CASSLSQPNQPQHF.

This clonotype was seen repeatedly, ten times or more. Its ends do not fully match the called genes, so a read error is possible. The V gene is TRBV10-3, the J gene TRBJ1-5, with D perhaps matching TRBD1 (6 bases). The CDR3 has 16 amino acids. CDR1 is ENHRY, CDR2 SYGVKD, per germline. Here the CDR3 DNA reads TGTGCCATCAGGGAGTCAGGGGTCGCAGGCAATCAGCCCCAGCATTTT. Protein product: CAIRESGVAGNQPQHF.

Many counts were recorded for this clonotype. The rearrangement links TRBV7-2 to TRBJ1-4; D call uncertain. CDR1 and CDR2 (germline): SGHTA, FQGNSA. The CDR3 is 16 amino acids. V dropped 3 bases and J dropped 0 bases, with 11 bases sitting between them. CDR3 bases: TGTGCCAGCAGCTTGGGGATGTTTGCAACTAATGAAAAACTGTTTTTT. Encoded protein: CASSLGMFATNEKLFF.

This clonotype was observed a few times. The V gene is TRBV18, the J gene TRBJ1-1; no reliable D call. The V end lost 5 bases, the J end lost 0 bases, and 7 bases lay between the germline ends. The germline CDR1 and CDR2 sequences are KGHSH and LQKENI. The CDR3 contains 13 residues. This chain's CDR3 is CASSGGMNTEAFF. Here the CDR3 DNA reads TGTGCCAGCTCAGGAGGGATGAACACTGAAGCTTTCTTT.

The rearrangement joins TRBV5-1 to TRBJ2-5, with D possibly matching TRBD1 (5 bases). The CDR3 has 14 residues. Trimming removed 6 bases from V and 5 bases from J, with 17 bases in between. Germline V lookup: CDR1 SGHRS, CDR2 YFSETQ. The CDR3 region is CASNPMGQWETQYF. As DNA, the CDR3 is TGCGCCAGCAACCCGATGGGGCAGTGGGAGACCCAGTACTTC.

This clonotype was seen at least ten times. The CDR3 loop reads CSARAFGRDNLSTEAFF. CDR3 nucleotide sequence: TGCAGTGCTAGAGCGTTCGGGCGGGACAATCTCTCCACTGAAGCTTTCTTT. This chain joins TRBV20-1 and TRBJ1-1; TRBD1 might be the D (6 bases). The germline gives CDR1 DFQATT, CDR2 SNEGSKA (reference sequence). This CDR3 is built from 17 residues. Trimming took off 1 base at V and 4 bases at J, with 22 bases between the two ends.

This clonotype has only a few counts. The chain carries TRBV7-9 and TRBJ1-4; the D gene is possibly TRBD1 (5 bases). The CDR3 is made up of 15 amino acids. Trimming stripped 4 bases from V and 3 bases from J, with 12 bases between. The germline V gene encodes CDR1 SEHNR and CDR2 FQNEAQ (reference sequence). DNA of the CDR3: TGTGCCAGCAGCTCAGGGATCGCGGCTAATGAAAAACTGTTTTTT. Encoded protein: CASSSGIAANEKLFF.

This clonotype occurred many times. The chain employs TRBV11-2 and TRBJ2-1, with D unclear. CDR1 is SGHAT, CDR2 FQNNGV, per germline. The CDR3 loop spans 12 amino acids. Trimming cost V 6 bases and J 7 bases, with 10 bases left between them. CDR3 nucleotide sequence: TGTGCCAGCAGGGGGTGGGGTAATGAGCAGTTCTTC. It codes for CASRGWGNEQFF.

This clonotype was seen a handful of times. This chain joins TRBV28 and TRBJ2-3; the D call may be TRBD1 or TRBD2 (6 bases each). The CDR3 is 16 residues long. V gave up 7 bases and J gave up 0 bases, with 17 bases separating them. Germline-derived CDR1 and CDR2 are MDHEN and SYDVKM. CDR3 protein: CASTGGHPSSTDTQYF. The CDR3 nucleotides are TGTGCCAGCACCGGGGGACACCCCTCTAGCACAGATACGCAGTATTTT.

This clonotype occurred many times. DNA of the CDR3: TGTGCCAGCAGCCAGGGACAGGGGTGGGCCCAGTACTTC. As protein: CASSQGQGWAQYF. The V gene is TRBV7-3, the J gene TRBJ2-5; 10 bases match TRBD1. The length of the CDR3 is 13 residues. Germline loops: CDR1 SGHTA, CDR2 FQGTGA. V was pared by 5 bases and J by 9 bases, with 6 bases of the junction left unmatched.

The sample holds a few counts of this clonotype. The rearrangement links TRBV20-1 to TRBJ2-7; a possible D gene is TRBD1 (6 bases). V gave up 6 bases and J gave up 2 bases, with 23 bases separating them. The CDR3 is made up of 16 amino acids. Germline assignment: CDR1 DFQATT and CDR2 SNEGSKA (reference sequence). The chain's CDR3 is CSAAAFPGATAYEQYF. In nucleotides, the CDR3 is TGCAGTGCGGCAGCCTTTCCAGGGGCTACGGCCTACGAGCAGTACTTC.

This clonotype came up a few times. The gene calls are TRBV29-1 and TRBJ2-1; the match to TRBD2 covers 8 bases. The CDR3 is made up of 17 amino acids. With V trimmed by 4 bases and J by 0 bases, 11 bases remained unmatched. The V gene's germline CDR1 is SQVTM and CDR2 ANQGSEA. The CDR3 DNA reads as TGCAGCGTTGTCGGGCGGGGGGATTCAATCTCCTACAATGAGCAGTTCTTC. Translation: CSVVGRGDSISYNEQFF.

This clonotype showed up many times. This chain connects TRBV11-2 to TRBJ1-1, with D possibly TRBD1 on 5 matching bases. This CDR3 has 14 residues. V was cut by 5 bases and J by 0 bases, with 10 bases left in between. The V gene's germline CDR1 is SGHAT and CDR2 FQNNGV. The CDR3 loop is CASSPRQLNTEAFF. CDR3 nucleotides: TGTGCCAGCAGCCCAAGACAGTTGAACACTGAAGCTTTCTTT.

The chain couples TRBV27 to TRBJ2-1, with 11 positions matching TRBD2. The CDR3 consists of 18 residues. Germline CDR1 and CDR2: MNHEY and SMNVEV (reference sequence). The ends lost 8 bases at V and 0 bases at J; junction bases unmatched: 12. CDR3 amino acids: CASGPGLAGGSSYNEQFF. CDR3 nucleotides: TGTGCCAGCGGGCCAGGGCTAGCGGGGGGCAGCTCCTACAATGAGCAGTTCTTC.

This clonotype was seen repeatedly, ten times or more. The chain joins TRBV29-1 to TRBJ2-6; TRBD2 might be the D (6 bases). Germline lookup yields CDR1 SQVTM and CDR2 ANQGSEA. The CDR3 is made up of 15 amino acids. V was shortened by 4 bases and J by 0 bases, with 10 bases between the two germline ends. In nucleotides, the CDR3 is TGCAGCGTTGCTCGGGAGCTCTCTGGGGCCAACGTCCTGACTTTC. Translated: CSVARELSGANVLTF.

The chain couples TRBV15 to TRBJ1-1; no clear D. Germline values: CDR1 LNHNV, CDR2 YYDKDF (reference sequence). V lost 1 base to trimming and J lost 2 bases, with 8 bases between them. CDR3 length: 14 amino acids. CDR3 amino acids: CATSRAPGNTEAFF. DNA for the CDR3: TGTGCCACCAGCAGAGCCCCGGGTAACACTGAAGCTTTCTTT.

This clonotype showed up many times. The chain employs TRBV12-3 or TRBV12-4 and TRBJ2-7; 10 bases agree with TRBD2. Unmatched junction bases numbered 9, after V lost 5 bases and J lost 5 bases. CDR3 length equals 15 residues. CDR3 region: CASSLTAGGLNEQYF. DNA of the CDR3: TGTGCCAGCAGTCTCACAGCGGGGGGGCTCAACGAGCAGTACTTC.

The chain is built from TRBV9 and TRBJ1-6, with 9 bases that match TRBD1. The CDR3 covers 15 residues. Germline trimming cut 4 bases from V and 6 bases from J; bases unmatched to any gene: 5. Looked up from germline, CDR1 is SGDLS and CDR2 is YYNGEE. CDR3 sequence (DNA): TGTGCCAGCAGCTCCTGGACAGGGGCTAATTCACCCCTCCACTTT. It specifies CASSSWTGANSPLHF.

This clonotype was detected many times. The CDR3 DNA sequence: TGTGCCAGCAGCTCCGGGGGACTAGCGGGGGGCACCATCTCCTACAATGAGCAGTTCTTC. This codes for CASSSGGLAGGTISYNEQFF. This rearrangement joins TRBV28 to TRBJ2-1, with TRBD2 matching 15 bases. This CDR3 spans 20 amino acids. The germline CDR1 and CDR2 sequences are MDHEN and SYDVKM. V lost 6 bases to trimming and J lost 0 bases; unmatched junction nucleotides: 12.

The V call is TRBV7-2, the J call TRBJ1-4, with D unclear. CDR3 length: 13 amino acids. Germline V CDR1 and CDR2: SGHTA, FQGNSA. The V gene lost 1 base and the J gene lost 8 bases, with 8 bases spanning the gap. CDR3 DNA: TGTGCCAGCAGCTTAGTAACAGAGGAAAAACTGTTTTTT. This sequence encodes CASSLVTEEKLFF.

This clonotype came up a few times. The V call is TRBV12-3 or TRBV12-4, the J call TRBJ1-1, with a weak D call TRBD1 (5 bases). Trimming removed 4 bases at V and 6 bases at J, with 15 bases between. The CDR3 spans 14 residues. The CDR3 loop reads CASSSSGVLSEAFF. DNA for the CDR3: TGTGCCAGCAGTTCCTCGGGGGTGCTCTCTGAAGCTTTCTTT.

This clonotype was seen more than once but under ten times. CDR3: CASSHAEEDEQFF. As DNA, the CDR3 is TGCGCCAGCAGCCACGCGGAGGAAGATGAGCAGTTCTTC. The rearrangement joins TRBV4-3 to TRBJ2-1; TRBD2 might be the D (5 bases). CDR3 size: 13 residues. Germline V gives CDR1 LGHNA, CDR2 YSLEER. V dropped 3 bases and J dropped 8 bases, with 11 bases sitting between them.

This clonotype was counted only a few times. The rearrangement joins TRBV28 to TRBJ2-7, with D hard to call. This CDR3 spans 14 amino acids. Trimming stripped 0 bases from V and 2 bases from J, with 8 bases between. Germline values: CDR1 MDHEN, CDR2 SYDVKM. In nucleotides, the CDR3 is TGTGCCAGCAGTTTATGGCCATCCACCTACGAGCAGTACTTC. This encodes CASSLWPSTYEQYF.

This clonotype was counted a few times. The chain couples TRBV28 to TRBJ2-1, with 9 nucleotides matching TRBD2. This CDR3 comprises 16 residues. Germline CDR1 MDHEN, CDR2 SYDVKM. Trimming took 3 bases from V and 7 from J; bases not matched to a gene: 10. CDR3 bases: TGTGCCAGCAGTTTTTTTGCGGGGGGGCTCCGGAATGAGCAGTTCTTC. Translated, it gives CASSFFAGGLRNEQFF.

This clonotype was seen once. One base away lies a much larger clone, so this may be a sequencing read error. The missing conserved phenylalanine or tryptophan at the end of this CDR3 makes a read error likely. The chain is built from TRBV7-9 and TRBJ2-1; D gene unclear. V gave up 11 bases and J gave up 3 bases, with 8 bases separating them. This CDR3 region has 11 residues. Germline assignment: CDR1 SEHNR and CDR2 FQNEAQ (reference sequence). CDR3 in amino acids: CAHTHYNEQFS. As DNA, the CDR3 is TGTGCCCACACCCACTACAATGAGCAGTTCTCC.

There are many counts of this clonotype. The chain uses TRBV5-1 and TRBJ1-2; 8 positions agree with TRBD1. Per germline, CDR1 SGHRS and CDR2 YFSETQ. There are 15 residues in the CDR3. The V segment lost 3 bases and the J segment 3 bases; nucleotides outside the gene matches: 7. The CDR3, as DNA: TGCGCCAGCAGCTCGTCGGGACAGGACGACTATGGCTACACCTTC. Its protein product is CASSSSGQDDYGYTF.

This clonotype was picked up many times. The chain is built from TRBV28 and TRBJ1-2, with no clear D. The CDR3 is 13 residues long. The germline gives CDR1 MDHEN, CDR2 SYDVKM. V lost 9 bases to trimming and J lost 7 bases, with 18 bases between them. The CDR3 loop reads CASLPDTLTGYTF. CDR3 nucleotide sequence: TGTGCCAGTCTCCCCGACACTTTAACTGGCTACACCTTC.

In its sample, this clonotype was seen a few times. The chain carries TRBV14 and TRBJ2-3; D is undetermined. V lost 4 bases to trimming and J lost 0 bases, with 11 bases between them. This CDR3 contains 15 residues. Looked up from germline, CDR1 is SGHDN and CDR2 is FVKESK. The chain's CDR3 is CASSLFGPSTDTQYF. DNA for the CDR3: TGTGCCAGCAGCCTGTTTGGGCCTAGCACAGATACGCAGTATTTT.

The chain combines TRBV5-6 with TRBJ2-5, with D possibly TRBD1 on 5 matching bases. Germline values: CDR1 SGHDT, CDR2 YYEEEE. The CDR3 contains 14 residues. V was pared by 5 bases and J by 5 bases, with 16 bases between. CDR3 loop: CASSRLQGRETQYF. The DNA of the CDR3 is TGTGCCAGCAGTCGACTCCAGGGAAGGGAGACCCAGTACTTC.

The rearrangement links TRBV28 to TRBJ2-2, with no clear D. V lost 3 bases and J lost 5, with 7 bases in between. In germline, CDR1 is MDHEN, CDR2 SYDVKM. This CDR3 region has 13 residues. CDR3 residues: CASSFSDTGELFF. The CDR3, as DNA: TGTGCCAGCAGTTTCAGCGATACCGGGGAGCTGTTTTTT.